The 8 T cell receptor beta chains presented below share a single source sample, sequenced in a study of T cells in women clearing cervical HPV infection. Repertoires were generated with immunoSEQ multiplex PCR, while TCRdb's copy carries only in-frame clones and drops some. The sample table sets out 20,000 to 25,000 clones. The sequencing input was blood buffy coat. These receptors were taken from a woman between 18 and 69 years old with a cervical HPV16 infection that either progressed to CIN3+ or cleared (not recorded which).

About this clone: The read finishes 3 residues shy of the CDR3 end, and the germline J gene is used to complete it. The rearrangement links TRBV20-1 to TRBJ1-2; a weak D match, TRBD1 (6 bases). The CDR3 extends over 11 amino acids. Germline CDR1 reads DFQATT; CDR2 reads SNEGSKA (reference sequence). The CDR3 bases that were read are TGCAGTGCTACAGGGGATCGAGGC. Its protein is CSATGDRG. The CDR3 reads in full as CSATGDRGYTF.

Comment on this clone: The read ends 3 residues early relative to the CDR3; the germline J gene fills the gap. The V call is TRBV11-2, the J call TRBJ1-4; no firm D call. The CDR3 covers 12 residues. The germline V gene encodes CDR1 SGHAT and CDR2 FQNNGV. The chain's CDR3 is CASSLVGGKLFF. CDR3 DNA (partial): TGTGCCAGCAGCTTAGTAGGAGGGAAA.

About this clone itself: The read gets to within 3 residues of the CDR3 end, and the germline J gene fills in the rest. V usage is TRBV30 and J usage is TRBJ2-2, with a possible D match to TRBD1 (6 bases). The germline CDR1 and CDR2 sequences are GTSNPN and SVGIG (reference sequence). The CDR3 is made up of 13 amino acids. CDR3 sequence: CAWSVNIQGKLFF. The covered CDR3 bases are TGTGCCTGGAGTGTAAATATCCAGGGGAAG.

Comments on this clone: From the germline J gene comes the end of the CDR3, since the read stops 3 residues before it. The V gene is TRBV18, the J gene TRBJ1-1, with unresolved D. Trimming took off 0 bases at V and 5 bases at J, with 7 bases between the two ends. Germline V CDR1 and CDR2: KGHSH, LQKENI. This CDR3 contains 13 residues. CDR3 residues: CASSPPLLTEAFF. The CDR3 bases that were read are TGTGCCAGCTCACCACCCCTTCTGACTGAA.

To note about this clone: The CDR3 goes on 3 residues after the read ends, and that part is filled in from the germline J gene. This sequence joins TRBV7-9 and TRBJ1-2, with D unclear. The CDR3 loop spans 11 amino acids. The V gene's germline CDR1 is SEHNR and CDR2 FQNEAQ (reference sequence). CDR3 DNA, as far as it was read: TGTGCCAGCAGCCTCACAGATACC. Its translation: CASSLTDT. The whole CDR3 sequence is CASSLTDTYTF. Full variable domain (outside the CDR3, taken from reference TRBV7-9 and TRBJ1-2): DTGVSQNPRHKITKRGQNVTFRCDPISEHNRLYWYRQTLGQGPEFLTYFQNEAQLEKSRLLSDRFSAERPKGSFSTLEIQRTEQGDSAMYLCASSLTDTYTFGSGTRLTVV.

With respect to this clone: The CDR3 is cut off 3 residues early in the read; its end comes from the germline J gene. The J gene is TRBJ2-3, the V gene TRBV6-1, with D perhaps given as TRBD1 or TRBD2 (6 bases each). Per the germline V gene, CDR1 is MNHNS and CDR2 is SASEGT. The CDR3 has 16 amino acids. Partial CDR3 DNA: TGTGCCAGCAGTGAAGCGGTCGTTGGGGGCCGGGAGACG. Translated, it gives CASSEAVVGGRET. The complete CDR3 protein is CASSEAVVGGRETQYF.

Notes on this clone: The read stops 3 residues short of the end of the CDR3; the missing end is completed from the germline J gene. V is TRBV7-3 and J is TRBJ2-1, with D unclear. Trimming left V 5 bases short and J 5 bases short, with 16 bases between. Germline V gives CDR1 SGHTA, CDR2 FQGTGA. The CDR3 is made up of 15 amino acids. This CDR3 is CASSPTLAGHNEQFF. The part of the CDR3 DNA that was read is TGTGCCAGCAGCCCAACATTGGCAGGCCACAATGAG.

On this clone itself: With the read ending 3 residues before the CDR3 end, the germline J gene is used to fill in that end. This chain connects TRBV19 to TRBJ1-5; TRBD1 agrees at 7 bases. V lost 10 bases to trimming and J lost 5 bases; unmatched junction nucleotides: 14. The CDR3 has 15 amino acids. Per germline, CDR1 LNHDA and CDR2 SQIVND (reference sequence). The CDR3 loop is CATNDRVMSYQPQHF. The DNA read from the CDR3 is TGTGCCACCAACGACAGGGTAATGTCTTATCAGCCC.